This passage covers 17 T cell receptor beta chains from one sample sequenced in a study of vaccination and CD4 T cells after COVID-19. Sequencing of cultured CD4+ T cell DNA used the Oncomine TCR Beta short-read assay. TCRdb redid the calling of the PCR reads with MiXCR, one entry per CDR3 protein. The sample lists roughly 16,000 distinct CDR3 sequences; approximately 65% were seen once. Sample treatment: approximately 9-day PBMC culture with coronavirus spike peptide pools or control peptides (ViraFEST assay). No antigen has been identified for these receptors. Specimen: CD4+ T cells from blood, cultured in vitro. The receptors were sampled from a human donor who had recovered from COVID-19.

The genes are TRBV11-3 and TRBJ2-1; TRBD1 matches 11 bases. The length of the CDR3 is 15 residues. V was pared by 5 bases and J by 6 bases, with 6 bases of the junction left unmatched. Germline loops: CDR1 SGHNT, CDR2 YENEEA. CDR3 sequence reads: CASSLRGTGGNEQFF. DNA of the CDR3: TGTGCCAGCAGCCTACGTGGGACAGGGGGCAATGAGCAGTTCTTC. Based on the CDR3 plus reference TRBV11-3 and TRBJ2-1, the full variable domain is EAGVVQSPRYKIIEKKQPVAFWCNPISGHNTLYWYLQNLGQGPELLIRYENEEAVDDSQLPKDRFSAERLKGVDSTLKIQPAELGDSAVYLCASSLRGTGGNEQFFGPGTRLTVL.

The V and J genes are TRBV20-1 and TRBJ2-7, with D maybe TRBD2 (7 bases). The CDR3 consists of 14 residues. The V end lost 1 base, the J end lost 2 bases, and 12 bases lay between the germline ends. CDR1 is DFQATT and CDR2 is SNEGSKA in the germline V gene (reference sequence). CDR3 sequence: CSARGGGRAYEQYF. CDR3 nucleotides: TGCAGTGCTAGAGGGGGGGGGCGGGCCTACGAGCAGTACTTC.

The chain carries TRBV28 and TRBJ2-1, with D possibly matching TRBD2 (5 bases). The ends were cut back, 3 bases at V and 3 bases at J, with 15 bases in the middle. The CDR3 runs 16 residues. CDR1 and CDR2 (germline): MDHEN, SYDVKM. CDR3 region: CASSFQASSLYNEQFF. The CDR3 nucleotides read TGTGCCAGCAGTTTCCAAGCTTCTAGCCTCTACAATGAGCAGTTCTTC.

The chain couples TRBV7-3 to TRBJ2-2; D perhaps matches TRBD1 (6 bases). Germline-derived CDR1 and CDR2 are SGHTA and FQGTGA. Trimming took off 5 bases at V and 4 bases at J, with 17 bases between the two ends. The CDR3 sequence is 16 residues long. CDR3 residues: CASSPRGGRLTGELFF. CDR3 nucleotide sequence: TGTGCCAGCAGCCCCCGAGGGGGACGTCTCACCGGGGAGCTGTTTTTT.

The gene calls are TRBV7-2 and TRBJ2-7; D is unresolved. The V end was cut by 1 base, the J end by 8 bases, with 21 bases between. The germline V gene has CDR1 SGHTA and CDR2 FQGNSA. This CDR3 has 16 amino acids. The CDR3 nucleotides read TGTGCCAGCAGCTTAGTAACGTCCGGCAGGCACCTCAAGCAGTACTTC. Translated: CASSLVTSGRHLKQYF.

This clonotype appeared a single time. The chain joins TRBV28 to TRBJ1-1; TRBD1 agrees at 10 bases. The CDR3 sequence is 14 residues long. CDR1 is MDHEN and CDR2 is SYDVKM in the germline V gene. V was pared by 5 bases and J by 11 bases, with 11 bases of the junction left unmatched. The CDR3 DNA reads as TGTGCCAGCAGTCCACCGGGACAGGGGCACTGGGCTTTCTTT. Its protein product is CASSPPGQGHWAFF.

The chain carries TRBV5-1 and TRBJ1-1, with a possible D match to TRBD1 (5 bases). The CDR3 loop spans 16 amino acids. The V end lost 0 bases, the J end lost 2 bases, and 14 bases lay between the germline ends. Germline V lookup: CDR1 SGHRS, CDR2 YFSETQ. CDR3 loop: CASSLGGAGYNTEAFF. The CDR3 bases are TGCGCCAGCAGCTTGGGAGGGGCAGGTTATAACACTGAAGCTTTCTTT.

V gene TRBV27 combines with J gene TRBJ2-7; maybe TRBD2 (7 bases). The CDR3 contains 13 residues. Looked up from germline, CDR1 is MNHEY and CDR2 is SMNVEV (reference sequence). V lost 9 bases and J lost 5, with 17 bases in between. CDR3 nucleotides: TGTGCCAGTCTGGGCGGGGGCATCGACGAGCAGTACTTC. Protein: CASLGGGIDEQYF.

This clonotype occurred once. V is TRBV7-2 and J is TRBJ2-1; a weak D match, TRBD1 (6 bases). This CDR3 has 13 amino acids. V lost 4 bases and J lost 10, with 14 bases in between. Looked up from germline, CDR1 is SGHTA and CDR2 is FQGNSA. The CDR3 bases are TGTGCCAGCAGCTCCTTTCAGGGGAGCGAGCAGTTCTTC. Residues: CASSSFQGSEQFF.

This clonotype was recorded a few times. The V and J genes are TRBV6-5 and TRBJ1-5; the D gene is possibly TRBD1 (5 bases). Germline CDR1 is MNHEY and CDR2 is SVGAGI. V lost 2 bases and J 7 bases, leaving 9 bases between the germline ends. This CDR3 has 13 amino acids. CDR3 protein: CASSYEGLQPQHF. CDR3 DNA sequence: TGTGCCAGCAGTTACGAGGGGTTGCAGCCCCAGCATTTT.

This clonotype came up a few times. The J gene is TRBJ2-6, the V gene TRBV7-9; D call uncertain. Trimming left V 5 bases short and J 0 bases short, with 11 bases between. Germline V gene lookup returns CDR1 SEHNR and CDR2 FQNEAQ (reference sequence). CDR3 length: 16 residues. CDR3 nucleotide sequence: TGTGCCAGCAGCGTCCGGTGGAGCTCTGGGGCCAACGTCCTGACTTTC. Protein product: CASSVRWSSGANVLTF.

J is TRBJ2-3 and V is TRBV11-2, with D tentatively TRBD2 (5 bases). Germline V lookup: CDR1 SGHAT, CDR2 FQNNGV. The CDR3 runs to 14 residues. With 5 bases removed from V and 1 base from J, the gap between germline ends came to 10 bases. The CDR3 nucleotides read TGTGCCAGCAGCCCAGAGAGGGGCACAGATACGCAGTATTTT. The encoded protein is CASSPERGTDTQYF.

The chain employs TRBV6-1 and TRBJ2-7, with 8 bases aligning to TRBD1. The CDR3 is made up of 16 amino acids. V shed 6 bases and J 1 base; nucleotides not matched to a gene: 11. CDR1 and CDR2 (germline): MNHNS, SASEGT. CDR3 protein: CASSPTRTGPSYEQYF. CDR3 DNA: TGTGCCAGCAGCCCTACCCGGACAGGGCCATCCTACGAGCAGTACTTC.

The chain joins TRBV6-1 to TRBJ2-5; D remains unclear. V shed 6 bases and J shed 2 bases, with 7 bases lying between them. From germline, CDR1 is MNHNS and CDR2 SASEGT. The CDR3 covers 12 residues. CDR3 amino acids: CASRAAQETQYF. CDR3 in DNA: TGTGCCAGCAGGGCGGCACAAGAGACCCAGTACTTC.

This chain links TRBV25-1 with TRBJ1-3; no clear D gene. Trimming stripped 8 bases from V and 1 base from J, with 12 bases between. There are 14 residues in the CDR3. Germline V CDR1 and CDR2: MGHDK, SYGVNS. CDR3 protein: CASRNWASGNTIYF. The DNA for the CDR3 is TGTGCCAGCCGCAACTGGGCTTCTGGAAACACCATATATTTT.

This chain joins TRBV6-1 and TRBJ1-6; D gene uncertain. Trimming removed 6 bases from V and 0 bases from J, with 15 bases in between. This CDR3 comprises 17 residues. Germline CDR1 MNHNS, CDR2 SASEGT. The CDR3 DNA sequence: TGTGCCAGCAGCTCCGGGGTAGGGAGCTCCTATAATTCACCCCTCCACTTT. The encoded protein is CASSSGVGSSYNSPLHF.

V usage is TRBV6-5 and J usage is TRBJ2-5, with D possibly being TRBD2 (6 bases). V lost 4 bases and J 5 bases, leaving 14 bases between the germline ends. The CDR3 contains 14 residues. Germline values: CDR1 MNHEY, CDR2 SVGAGI. CDR3 protein: CASSLGGTLETQYF. CDR3 in DNA: TGTGCCAGCAGTTTGGGTGGGACTCTGGAGACCCAGTACTTC.